This T cell receptor (beta chain) was obtained from a study of T cells in Graves' hyperthyroidism and ophthalmopathy. The CDR3 runs 13 residues. V was pared by 4 bases and J by 1 base, with 5 bases between. From germline, CDR1 is SGHTA and CDR2 FQGTGA. Each person with ophthalmopathy scored at least 3 on the Clinical Activity Score, reached NOSPECS grade 4 or higher, and had been ill under 3 months. TCR beta CDR3 regions were amplified from RNA transcripts. A set of HTBI primers served as the primers for a first-round RT-PCR of the TCR CDR3. TCRdb reprocessed the multiplex PCR reads with MiXCR, giving one entry per CDR3 protein. The table includes hundreds of thousands of distinct CDR3 sequences, about 20% detected once. This clonotype has at least ten counts.

The rearrangement uses TRBV7-3 and TRBJ2-1; D uncertain. What was sequenced was blood. The TCR sequence derives from a woman aged 70-85 years with Graves' ophthalmopathy. As DNA, the CDR3 is TGTGCCAGCAGCTCCCAGTCCTACAATGAGCAGTTCTTC. Protein product: CASSSQSYNEQFF.